Listed here is a single TCR beta chain. The data stem from a study of PD-1 blockade in classical Hodgkin lymphoma. Some clones are missing from TCRdb's copy, which holds only in-frame ones; the method was immunoSEQ multiplex PCR. The sample has about 13,000 clones, around 85% seen once. V was pared by 1 base and J by 9 bases, with 13 bases between. CDR1 is SNHLY and CDR2 is FYNNEI in the germline V gene. The CDR3 is made up of 15 amino acids. Every patient experienced relapse after autologous stem cell transplantation, and brentuximab vedotin exposure varied. Magnetic negative selection was used to purify CD8+ T cells from thawed PBMCs.

The chain employs TRBV2 and TRBJ1-6; D is unclear. The receptor was isolated from a human donor with classical Hodgkin lymphoma. The sequencing here drew on CD8+ T cells from blood, taken at baseline. The CDR3 DNA sequence: TGTGCCAGCAGTGAAGGGCCTTTTGGTGGTTCACCCCTCCACTTT. Translating gives CASSEGPFGGSPLHF.